The rows below give T cell receptor beta chains drawn from one sample of a study of T cell changes during pregnancy in multiple sclerosis. Clones were read by immunoSEQ multiplex PCR, and TCRdb kept only the in-frame ones, dropping some. The sample has tens of thousands of clones, approximately 90% seen once. Sequenced material: CD4+ T cells from peripheral blood mononuclear cells, taken in the second trimester of pregnancy. These receptors were collected from a female donor in good health, enrolled as a control in a pregnancy study. The CDR3 runs from the conserved cysteine through the conserved F or W. D genes are given only for firm matches. Only part of the rows carry a size: once, few, many, or a class if the clone is expanded.

v_call	j_call	clone_size	d_call	cdr3_aa	cdr3_nt
TRBV7-2	TRBJ2-2	-	-	CASSPAGGGELFF	TGTGCCAGCAGCCCCGCCGGGGGCGGGGAGCTGTTTTTT
TRBV6-5	TRBJ2-1	-	-	CASRGGNEQFF	TGTGCCAGTAGAGGGGGCAATGAGCAGTTCTTC
TRBV7-2	TRBJ1-2	once	TRBD1	CASSREGTVNYGYTF	TGTGCCAGCAGCCGTGAGGGGACAGTGAACTATGGCTACACCTTC
TRBV7-2	TRBJ1-5	-	-	CASSLGHNNQPQHF	TGTGCCAGCAGCTTGGGACATAACAATCAGCCCCAGCATTTT
TRBV21-1	TRBJ2-7	-	-	CASSIGVEAGQYF	TGTGCCAGCAGCATTGGGGTGGAAGCGGGTCAGTACTTC
TRBV2	TRBJ1-2	few	-	CASKEDGLGYTF	TGTGCCAGCAAGGAGGACGGCCTAGGCTACACCTTC
TRBV5-6	TRBJ2-7	-	TRBD2	CASSGGDRGNYEQYF	TGTGCCAGCAGCGGGGGGGACCGCGGGAACTACGAGCAGTACTTC
TRBV15	TRBJ1-3	-	-	CATSAGQGNTIYF	TGTGCCACCAGCGCAGGACAGGGAAACACCATATATTTT
TRBV5-1	TRBJ1-4	-	-	CASSYITGNPNEKLFF	TGCGCCAGCAGCTACATTACAGGGAACCCTAATGAAAAACTGTTTTTT
TRBV15	TRBJ1-2	-	-	CATSRPGSPSGYTF	TGTGCCACCAGCAGACCCGGGTCTCCAAGCGGCTACACCTTC
TRBV11-2	TRBJ1-2	-	TRBD1	CASRTGSAYGYTF	TGTGCCAGCAGGACAGGGTCCGCTTATGGCTACACCTTC
TRBV9	TRBJ1-4	-	-	CASTRDGGREKLFF	TGTGCCAGCACCAGGGACGGGGGGCGCGAAAAACTGTTTTTT
TRBV18	TRBJ2-3	-	-	CASSRVGGTDTQYF	TGTGCCAGCTCACGAGTCGGCGGGACAGATACGCAGTATTTT
TRBV12-5	TRBJ2-1	-	TRBD2	CASGFTLLQRGATYNEQFF	TGTGCTAGTGGTTTCACCTTGCTTCAGCGGGGGGCCACCTACAATGAGCAGTTCTTC
TRBV7-2	TRBJ1-1	-	-	CASSLGQNTEAFF	TGTGCCAGCAGCTTGGGGCAGAACACTGAAGCTTTCTTT
TRBV28	TRBJ2-5	-	TRBD1	CASSLSPPGGGQETQYF	TGTGCCAGCAGTTTATCTCCGCCAGGGGGCGGACAAGAGACCCAGTACTTC
TRBV27	TRBJ2-2	-	-	CASSLRGTGELFF	TGTGCCAGCAGCCTTCGGGGGACCGGGGAGCTGTTTTTT
TRBV4-1	TRBJ1-2	-	-	CASSQDRGRSYGYTF	TGCGCCAGCAGCCAAGATCGGGGAAGGAGCTATGGCTACACCTTC
TRBV6-1	TRBJ1-1	-	-	CAISPREGPSEAFF	TGTGCCATCAGCCCCCGGGAGGGACCCTCTGAAGCTTTCTTT
TRBV4-3	TRBJ1-4	once	-	CASSQALVGLGGRGATNEKLFF	TGCGCCAGCAGCCAAGCGCTTGTTGGATTGGGGGGGAGAGGGGCAACTAATGAAAAACTGTTTTTT
TRBV5-6	TRBJ1-2	-	-	CASSLDLSNYGYTF	TGTGCCAGCAGCTTGGATCTATCTAACTATGGCTACACCTTC
TRBV19	TRBJ1-3	-	TRBD1	CGAGTAGNTIYF	TGTGGGGCCGGGACAGCTGGAAACACCATATATTTT
TRBV7-2	TRBJ1-1	-	-	CASSLVGSGGEAFF	TGTGCCAGCAGCCTAGTAGGGAGTGGCGGTGAAGCTTTCTTT
TRBV5-8	TRBJ1-4	-	TRBD1	CASSLEDRSIEKLFF	TGTGCCAGCAGCTTGGAGGACAGGTCAATCGAAAAACTGTTTTTT
TRBV6-1	TRBJ1-1	-	TRBD1	CASSEFPPGTALMNTEAFF	TGTGCCAGCAGTGAATTCCCCCCCGGGACAGCTTTAATGAACACTGAAGCTTTCTTT
TRBV5-6	TRBJ1-1	once	-	CASSFDSEAFF	TGTGCCAGCAGCTTCGACTCAGAAGCTTTCTTT
TRBV18	TRBJ1-5	-	TRBD1	CASSPLDRGSNQPQHF	TGTGCCAGCTCACCACTGGACAGGGGTAGCAATCAGCCCCAGCATTTT
TRBV5-4	TRBJ2-2	-	-	CASSLGSRQATGELFF	TGTGCCAGCAGCTTGGGATCTAGACAGGCCACCGGGGAGCTGTTTTTT
TRBV15	TRBJ2-2	-	TRBD2	CATSRGGGDTGELFF	TGTGCCACCAGCAGAGGGGGGGGAGACACCGGGGAGCTGTTTTTT
TRBV7-3	TRBJ1-5	-	-	CASSSRGNQPQHF	TGTGCCAGCAGCTCCCGCGGGAATCAGCCCCAGCATTTT
TRBV7-3	TRBJ2-3	-	TRBD2	CASSRLGGSTDTQYF	TGTGCCAGCAGCCGCTTGGGAGGGAGCACAGATACGCAGTATTTT
TRBV6-4	TRBJ2-1	-	TRBD2	CASSDGGVPNEQFF	TGTGCCAGCAGTGACGGGGGGGTCCCAAATGAGCAGTTCTTC
TRBV6-5	TRBJ2-3	-	TRBD2	CASSYTASGGTDTQYF	TGTGCCAGCAGTTACACCGCTAGCGGGGGCACAGATACGCAGTATTTT
TRBV7-3	TRBJ2-1	-	TRBD1	CASSLTGQGAYNEQFF	TGTGCCAGCAGCTTAACGGGACAGGGGGCCTACAATGAGCAGTTCTTC
TRBV28	TRBJ1-4	-	TRBD1	CASTLGQGGKLFF	TGTGCCAGCACACTAGGACAGGGCGGAAAACTGTTTTTT
TRBV6-5	TRBJ1-5	-	-	CASRSGGSQPQHF	TGTGCCAGCAGGTCCGGAGGCAGTCAGCCCCAGCATTTT
TRBV25-1	TRBJ1-1	-	-	CASRAGRTGEAFF	TGTGCCAGCAGGGCGGGGCGTACGGGTGAAGCTTTCTTT
TRBV25-1	TRBJ2-4	-	-	CASSLSGKGILAKNIQYF	TGTGCCAGCAGTTTATCCGGCAAGGGGATCCTAGCCAAAAACATTCAGTACTTC
TRBV28	TRBJ2-7	-	TRBD2	CASMRGMSYEQYF	TGTGCCAGCATGCGGGGGATGTCCTACGAGCAGTACTTC
TRBV2	TRBJ1-4	once	-	CASSSDNNEKLFF	TGTGCCAGCAGCTCCGACAATAATGAAAAACTGTTTTTT
TRBV7-2	TRBJ2-3	-	-	CASSLGGEADTQYF	TGTGCCAGCAGCTTAGGGGGGGAAGCAGATACGCAGTATTTT
TRBV13	TRBJ2-3	-	TRBD2	CASSSGSPQRGGFPSTDTQYF	TGTGCCAGCAGCTCAGGGAGCCCCCAGCGGGGGGGCTTTCCTAGCACAGATACGCAGTATTTT
TRBV4-1	TRBJ2-3	-	-	CASSQYRATDTQYF	TGCGCCAGCAGCCAATACAGGGCCACAGATACGCAGTATTTT
TRBV5-4	TRBJ2-4	-	TRBD2	CASSLAGLDKNIQYF	TGTGCCAGCAGCTTGGCCGGACTAGATAAAAACATTCAGTACTTC
TRBV29-1	TRBJ1-1	-	-	CSVDKGTGLEAFF	TGCAGCGTTGATAAGGGTACAGGGCTGGAAGCTTTCTTT